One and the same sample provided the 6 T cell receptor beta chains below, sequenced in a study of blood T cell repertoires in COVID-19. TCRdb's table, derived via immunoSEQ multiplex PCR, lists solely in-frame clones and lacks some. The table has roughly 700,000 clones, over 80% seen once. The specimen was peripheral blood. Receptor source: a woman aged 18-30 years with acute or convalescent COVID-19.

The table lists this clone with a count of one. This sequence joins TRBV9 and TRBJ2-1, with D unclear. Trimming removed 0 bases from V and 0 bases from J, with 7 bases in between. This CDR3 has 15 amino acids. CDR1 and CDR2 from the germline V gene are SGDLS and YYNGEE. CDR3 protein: CASSVEAGSYNEQFF. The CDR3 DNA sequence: TGTGCCAGCAGCGTAGAAGCAGGCTCCTACAATGAGCAGTTCTTC.

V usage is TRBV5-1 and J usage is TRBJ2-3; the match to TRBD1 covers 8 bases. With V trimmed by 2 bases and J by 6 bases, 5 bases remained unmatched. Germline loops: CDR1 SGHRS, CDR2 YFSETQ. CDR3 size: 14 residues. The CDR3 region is CASSFVTGDDTQYF. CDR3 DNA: TGCGCCAGCAGCTTTGTGACAGGGGACGATACGCAGTATTTT.

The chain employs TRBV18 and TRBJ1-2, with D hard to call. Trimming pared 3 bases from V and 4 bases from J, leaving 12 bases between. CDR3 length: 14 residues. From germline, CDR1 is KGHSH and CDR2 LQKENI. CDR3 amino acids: CASSPPGFIYGYTF. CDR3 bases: TGTGCCAGCTCACCTCCGGGATTCATCTATGGCTACACCTTC.

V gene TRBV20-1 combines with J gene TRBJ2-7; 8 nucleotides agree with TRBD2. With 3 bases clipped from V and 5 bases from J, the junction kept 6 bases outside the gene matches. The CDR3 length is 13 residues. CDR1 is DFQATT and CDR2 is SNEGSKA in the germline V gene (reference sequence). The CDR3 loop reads CSASQRGFDEQYF. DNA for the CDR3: TGCAGTGCTAGTCAGCGGGGGTTCGACGAGCAGTACTTC.

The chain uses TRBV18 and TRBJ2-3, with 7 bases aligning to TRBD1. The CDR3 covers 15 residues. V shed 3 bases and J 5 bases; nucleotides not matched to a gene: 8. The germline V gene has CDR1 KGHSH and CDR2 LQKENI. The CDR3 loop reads CASSPGQTYKDTQYF. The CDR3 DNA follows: TGTGCCAGCTCACCGGGACAGACATACAAAGATACGCAGTATTTT.

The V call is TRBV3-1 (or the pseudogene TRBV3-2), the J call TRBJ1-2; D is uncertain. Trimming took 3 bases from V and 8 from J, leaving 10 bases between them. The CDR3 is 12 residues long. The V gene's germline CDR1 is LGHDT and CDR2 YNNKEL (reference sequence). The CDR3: CASSQDGGGYTF. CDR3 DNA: TGTGCCAGCAGCCAGGACGGCGGGGGCTACACCTTC.